The 9 T cell receptor beta chains below come from one sample, sequenced in a study of cytotoxic CD8 clonotypes in ibrutinib-treated CLL (dated by TCRdb to 2020 to 2023). Library creation used the immunoSEQ multiplex PCR assay. Imported from immuneACCESS, the table was reduced by TCRdb to in-frame sequences with V and J called. These copies leave out some clones; in studies compared against another copy, an unresolved V gene accounts for under half, and the cause of the remainder is not known. This sample comprises roughly 150,000 clones, roughly 90% of them detected only once. The ten largest account for about 3% of the sample. The time point label on this specimen signifies: progressive disease on ibrutinib. This specimen was PBMCs, taken at disease progression, from a patient treated with ibrutinib. These receptors were taken from a human donor with chronic lymphocytic leukemia.

The chain recombines TRBV7-2 with TRBJ1-3; no clear D. The CDR3 is made up of 15 amino acids. V was shortened by 1 base and J by 0 bases, with 7 bases between the two germline ends. CDR1 SGHTA and CDR2 FQGNSA come from the germline V gene. CDR3 DNA: TGTGCCAGCAGCTTAGGTCTGGGCTCTGGAAACACCATATATTTT. As protein: CASSLGLGSGNTIYF.

This clone was counted between two and nine times. V and J are TRBV28 and TRBJ2-1; 11 bases fit TRBD2. Germline trimming cut 5 bases from V and 6 bases from J; bases unmatched to any gene: 6. Germline CDR1 is MDHEN and CDR2 is SYDVKM. The length of the CDR3 is 15 residues. The CDR3 here is CASSIGTSGTNEQFF. The CDR3, as DNA: TGTGCCAGCAGTATCGGGACTAGCGGAACCAATGAGCAGTTCTTC.

The genes are TRBV30 and TRBJ2-1; TRBD2 matches 7 bases. This CDR3 contains 12 residues. CDR1 and CDR2 from the germline V gene are GTSNPN and SVGIG (reference sequence). J lost 9 bases, V lost 3 bases, and 5 bases had no gene match. In DNA, the CDR3 is TGTGCCTGGAGCGGGAGGAGAGGTGAGCAGTTCTTC. Its protein is CAWSGRRGEQFF.

The rearrangement uses TRBV19 and TRBJ1-5; D not certain. Trimming removed 5 bases from V and 0 bases from J, with 5 bases in between. Looked up from germline, CDR1 is LNHDA and CDR2 is SQIVND (reference sequence). CDR3 length: 13 amino acids. The CDR3 region is CASSDTSNQPQHF. The CDR3 nucleotides are TGTGCCAGTAGTGACACTAGCAATCAGCCCCAGCATTTT.

V and J are TRBV5-1 and TRBJ2-7, with 8 bases identical to TRBD2. CDR3 length: 16 amino acids. J lost 1 base, V lost 4 bases, and 10 bases had no gene match. CDR1 SGHRS and CDR2 YFSETQ come from the germline V gene. The DNA for the CDR3 is TGCGCCAGCAGCGAAAATCCGGGACTAGGATCCTACGAGCAGTACTTC. It is translated as CASSENPGLGSYEQYF.

This chain links TRBV7-9 with TRBJ2-5; 11 nucleotides agree with TRBD2. The germline gives CDR1 SEHNR, CDR2 FQNEAQ (reference sequence). The CDR3 contains 15 residues. V lost 5 bases and J lost 5; bases outside the gene matches: 7. CDR3 amino acids: CASSHSGRDWETQYF. CDR3 sequence (DNA): TGTGCCAGCAGCCATAGCGGGAGGGATTGGGAGACCCAGTACTTC.

The rearrangement joins TRBV2 to TRBJ1-2, with 7 positions matching TRBD1. V was pared by 10 bases and J by 8 bases, with 19 bases of the junction left unmatched. Germline V gives CDR1 SNHLY, CDR2 FYNNEI. The CDR3 totals 15 residues. The CDR3 is CAIQERTGPAGGYTF. CDR3 coding DNA: TGTGCCATCCAGGAACGGACAGGCCCGGCCGGGGGCTACACCTTC.

The V gene is TRBV5-1, the J gene TRBJ2-3; maybe TRBD2 (5 bases). From germline, CDR1 is SGHRS and CDR2 YFSETQ. This CDR3 has 14 residues. Trimming removed 6 bases at V and 2 bases at J, with 13 bases between. The CDR3 nucleotides are TGCGCCAGCACCTGGACTGGAGACACAGATACGCAGTATTTT. Residues: CASTWTGDTDTQYF.

V is TRBV7-9 and J is TRBJ1-5; D call uncertain. Germline-derived CDR1 and CDR2 are SEHNR and FQNEAQ (reference sequence). V dropped 1 base and J dropped 1 base, with 14 bases sitting between them. The CDR3 is made up of 17 amino acids. As DNA, the CDR3 is TGTGCCAGCAGCTTAGGGGCAGGAGATACGAGCAATCAGCCCCAGCATTTT. Translation: CASSLGAGDTSNQPQHF.